This T cell receptor (beta chain) came from a study of beta chain features in type 1 diabetes. Study observations and caveats: Among patients with Type 1 diabetes, TCRB CDR3s were moderately but significantly shorter in every one of the four CD4+ subsets. More deletions and fewer insertions at VDJ junctions were found in patients with type 1 diabetes. The naive, central memory and Treg TCRB repertoires looked more alike in patients than they did in healthy donors.

As every portion of the isolated RNA was reverse transcribed, the sequencing read expressed TCRB transcripts. Assay: immunoSEQ multiplex PCR; the TCRdb copy retains only in-frame clones and omits some. Of roughly 160,000 clones listed, 8% to 9.5% are singletons. Averaging around 110 mL, one heparinised blood draw was given by each donor. There are a few counts of this clone. The antigen remains unidentified. The receptor was derived from a woman between 18 and 29 years old with type 1 diabetes. What was sequenced was central memory CD4+ T cells from blood.

In DNA, the CDR3 is TGTGCCAGCAGCGTCTCTAGCGGGGGCCTCTACAATGAGCAGTTCTTC. Translating gives CASSVSSGGLYNEQFF. The chain employs TRBV7-2 and TRBJ2-1; 10 nucleotides line up with TRBD2. J lost 3 bases, V lost 5 bases, and 7 bases had no gene match. The V gene's germline CDR1 is SGHTA and CDR2 FQGNSA. The length of the CDR3 is 16 residues.